The rows below give T cell receptor beta chains drawn from one sample of a study of spatial heterogeneity in lung cancer. TCRdb recomputed calls from the 5' RACE reads with MiXCR, one row per CDR3 protein. The sample shows about 100,000 distinct CDR3 sequences, 3.5% to 5% of them seen only once. The material sequenced was lung tumor tissue, taken at surgery. The receptors originated from a male donor with early-stage non-small cell lung cancer. CDR3s include the opening cysteine and the closing phenylalanine or tryptophan. A D gene is named only where the DNA matches it firmly. Clone size is not always given. Where it is, it says once, few, many or a class for expanded clones.

>many|TRBJ1-5|.|TRBV20-1
CSARGDGISNQPQHF
TGCAGTGCTAGAGGAGACGGGATTAGCAATCAGCCCCAGCATTTT
>many|TRBJ2-1|TRBD2|TRBV27
CASSREGLAEYNEQFF
TGTGCCAGCAGTCGCGAGGGACTAGCGGAGTACAATGAGCAGTTCTTC
>many|TRBJ2-5|.|TRBV12-3/TRBV12-4
CASSLAIAQYQETQYF
TGTGCCAGCAGTTTAGCGATAGCACAATACCAAGAGACCCAGTACTTC
>.|TRBJ2-3|.|TRBV6-4
CASSGTASTDTQYF
TGTGCCAGCAGTGGGACAGCTAGCACAGATACGCAGTATTTT
>many|TRBJ1-4|.|TRBV6-5
CASSYSSEGILFF
TGTGCCAGCAGTTACTCGTCGGAGGGGATTCTGTTTTTT
>many|TRBJ2-7|TRBD1|TRBV10-3
CAISEQPQGEDEQYF
TGTGCCATCAGTGAACAACCACAGGGGGAGGACGAGCAGTACTTC
>many|TRBJ2-7|.|TRBV20-1
CSATTDAPYEQYF
TGCAGTGCTACCACGGATGCGCCCTACGAGCAGTACTTC
>many|TRBJ2-3|.|TRBV7-8
CASSASTDTQYF
TGTGCCAGCAGCGCCTCGACAGATACGCAGTATTTT
>many|TRBJ1-1|.|TRBV10-3
CAISEGGTEAFF
TGTGCCATCAGTGAGGGAGGAACTGAAGCTTTCTTT
>.|TRBJ2-1|.|TRBV27
CASRAAGSENEQFF
TGTGCCAGCAGGGCGGCGGGATCTGAGAATGAGCAGTTCTTC
>many|TRBJ1-2|.|TRBV6-5
CASASLGGVGYTF
TGTGCCAGTGCATCGTTGGGGGGCGTTGGCTACACCTTC
>many|TRBJ2-1|TRBD2|TRBV20-1
CSARTMPSGRAWEQFF
TGCAGTGCTAGGACCATGCCTAGCGGGAGGGCCTGGGAGCAGTTCTTC
>.|TRBJ2-3|.|TRBV20-1
CSYRGDDGILDTDTQYF
TGCAGTTACAGAGGGGATGATGGCATCCTAGACACAGATACGCAGTATTTT
>many|TRBJ2-3|.|TRBV7-2
CASSLAGVRSGTDTQYF
TGTGCCAGCAGCTTAGCTGGGGTTCGGTCAGGCACAGATACGCAGTATTTT
>many|TRBJ2-5|.|TRBV3-1
CASSPVGIETQYF
TGTGCCAGCAGCCCTGTTGGGATAGAGACCCAGTACTTC
>many|TRBJ2-3|TRBD2|TRBV4-2
CASSQDWASGRADTQYF
TGTGCCAGCAGCCAAGATTGGGCTAGCGGGAGAGCAGATACGCAGTATTTT
>many|TRBJ1-5|.|TRBV27
CASSPRGNQPQHF
TGTGCCAGCTCGCCGCGGGGCAATCAGCCCCAGCATTTT
>few|TRBJ2-3|TRBD1|TRBV19
CASSNLTGVRYF
TGTGCCAGTAGTAACCTGACAGGGGTAAGGTATTTT
>many|TRBJ1-1|TRBD1|TRBV5-5
CASSFVDRPIHTEAFF
TGTGCCAGCAGCTTTGTGGACAGGCCAATCCACACTGAAGCTTTCTTT
>many|TRBJ1-1|.|TRBV5-1
CASSLVSLTEEAFF
TGCGCCAGCAGCTTGGTGTCCCTAACCGAGGAAGCTTTCTTT
>many|TRBJ2-7|TRBD1|TRBV12-3/TRBV12-4
CASSRTGAYEQYF
TGTGCCAGCAGTAGAACAGGGGCCTACGAGCAGTACTTC
>.|TRBJ2-5|.|TRBV2
CASSLNYQETQYF
TGTGCCAGCAGTCTCAATTACCAAGAGACCCAGTACTTC
>.|TRBJ1-5|.|TRBV15
CATSRTLDQPQHF
TGTGCCACCAGTAGGACCCTCGATCAGCCCCAGCATTTT
>many|TRBJ2-3|.|TRBV27
CASYSTRGIDTQYF
TGTGCCAGCTATTCCACACGGGGTATAGATACGCAGTATTTT
>few|TRBJ1-4|.|TRBV28
CASRKGGPNEKLFF
TGTGCCAGCAGAAAAGGGGGGCCTAATGAAAAACTGTTTTTT
>many|TRBJ1-3|.|TRBV12-3/TRBV12-4
CASSLAHSGNTIYF
TGTGCCAGCAGTTTGGCCCACTCTGGAAACACCATATATTTT
>few|TRBJ2-2|TRBD1|TRBV10-3
CAINRDRGAGELFF
TGTGCCATCAATAGGGACAGAGGGGCCGGGGAGCTGTTTTTT
>many|TRBJ2-3|.|TRBV7-9
CASSPPGWDTQYF
TGTGCCAGCAGCCCCCCCGGCTGGGATACGCAGTATTTT
>many|TRBJ1-1|.|TRBV6-1
CASSDWGRKAFF
TGTGCCAGCAGTGACTGGGGCAGGAAAGCTTTCTTT
>few|TRBJ2-6|.|TRBV27
CASRRYSGANVLTF
TGTGCCAGCAGGCGCTACTCTGGGGCCAACGTCCTGACTTTC
>many|TRBJ1-2|.|TRBV29-1
CSVEGMDITTNYGYTF
TGCAGCGTTGAAGGAATGGACATAACAACTAACTATGGCTACACCTTC
>many|TRBJ2-5|TRBD1|TRBV11-2
CASSRQGWSETQYF
TGTGCCAGCAGCAGACAGGGTTGGAGCGAGACCCAGTACTTC
>many|TRBJ1-4|TRBD1|TRBV20-1
CSAGTGDEKLFF
TGCAGTGCCGGGACAGGGGATGAAAAACTGTTTTTT
>many|TRBJ2-3|TRBD2|TRBV20-1
CSASGTSGTEDTQYF
TGCAGTGCTTCCGGGACTAGCGGGACTGAGGATACGCAGTATTTT
>many|TRBJ2-7|.|TRBV9
CASSARDTSYEQYF
TGTGCCAGCAGCGCCCGGGACACCTCCTACGAGCAGTACTTC
>many|TRBJ2-5|.|TRBV27
CASREGWGRETQYF
TGTGCCAGCAGGGAGGGGTGGGGCAGAGAGACCCAGTACTTC
>.|TRBJ1-6|.|TRBV11-2
CASSLKYKGGYNSPLHF
TGTGCCAGCAGCTTAAAGTATAAGGGGGGGTATAATTCACCCCTCCACTTT
>many|TRBJ1-5|.|TRBV30
CAWSVNNQPQHF
TGTGCCTGGAGTGTTAACAATCAGCCCCAGCATTTT
>many|TRBJ1-6|.|TRBV10-3
CAISESRDAPLHF
TGTGCCATCAGTGAGTCGCGGGACGCCCCCCTCCACTTT
>many|TRBJ2-3|TRBD1|TRBV5-6
CASSLWQGASDTQYF
TGTGCCAGCAGCTTGTGGCAGGGGGCGTCAGATACGCAGTATTTT
>many|TRBJ2-7|.|TRBV12-3/TRBV12-4
CASSFGSSQSQYEQYF
TGTGCCAGCAGTTTCGGGTCTTCCCAGTCCCAATACGAGCAGTACTTC
>few|TRBJ2-7|.|TRBV6-1
CASRTTYEQYF
TGTGCCAGCAGGACGACCTACGAGCAGTACTTC
>many|TRBJ1-2|.|TRBV20-1
CSAEGGGGEAAYGYTF
TGCAGTGCGGAAGGAGGGGGGGGTGAAGCGGCGTATGGCTACACCTTC
>many|TRBJ2-2|TRBD1|TRBV12-3/TRBV12-4
CASSSRGTGELFF
TGTGCCAGCAGCTCCAGGGGGACCGGGGAGCTGTTTTTT
>many|TRBJ1-3|.|TRBV6-5
CASKQGLTGNTIYF
TGTGCCAGCAAGCAGGGCCTAACTGGAAACACCATATATTTT
>many|TRBJ2-2|TRBD2|TRBV12-3/TRBV12-4
CASRPAGGLTGELFF
TGTGCCAGCAGACCAGCGGGAGGGCTCACCGGGGAGCTGTTTTTT